This T cell receptor beta chain was recorded in a study of T-cell reconstitution after alpha-beta-depleted transplantation in children. Findings and limits, study-wide: After one year, T-cell counts and TCRbeta diversity mostly came from new T cells. Some patients owed their high day-60 TCRbeta diversity to surviving recipient T cells and thymic progenitors. Alpha-beta T cells present about two months after transplant were reported to originate from several hundred expanded graft clones.

This clonotype was observed many times. Its matching antigen is unknown. Unique molecular identifiers featured in how the TCRbeta library was prepared. TCRdb reprocessed the PCR reads with MiXCR, giving one entry per CDR3 protein. The data contain around 670,000 distinct CDR3 sequences, around 13% of them singletons. Germline V lookup: CDR1 SQVTM, CDR2 ANQGSEA. The CDR3 runs to 13 residues. Trimming pared 3 bases from V and 2 bases from J, leaving 10 bases between. Sample: PBMCs, taken before TCRalphabeta/CD19-depleted stem cell transplant. The origin of this receptor is a girl between 2 and 10 years old with congenital amegakaryocytic thrombocytopenia, due to receive a stem cell transplant. This chain links TRBV29-1 with TRBJ1-2; no clear D. CDR3 residues: CSVDAGFNYGYTF. DNA of the CDR3: TGCAGCGTTGACGCCGGGTTCAACTATGGCTACACCTTC.